This paragraph covers one T cell receptor beta chain sequence. The specificity of this receptor is unknown. From each donor, an approximately 2.4 ml peripheral blood sample was collected into PAXgene tubes and kept at -80 degrees C. Without T cell sorting, total RNA was isolated from whole blood using the PAXgene blood miRNA kit on an automated QIAcube. Deep TCRalpha and TCRbeta repertoire profiling with unique molecular barcoding was performed on peripheral blood of monozygotic twin pairs concordant or discordant for inflammatory bowel disease. Smoking habits were recorded for all twin pairs, and each individual was classified as a current, former or never smoker. The library was prepared using 5' RACE. For each TCR library, around 3,800 ng of total RNA was used. For each sample, cDNA was synthesized in eight separate reactions using SMARTScribe reverse transcriptase. During cDNA synthesis, template switching was used to introduce unique molecular identifiers that contained a 6-nucleotide sample barcode. Amplification of TCRalpha and TCRbeta cDNA involved two nested PCRs of approximately 17 and 9 cycles, and each PCR was followed by bead purification. Before amplification, the cDNA was treated with uracil DNA-glycosylase and purified using the QIAquick PCR purification kit. The second PCR was the step at which Illumina TruSeq-compatible adapters and sample-specific barcodes were added. Library quality and concentration were checked on TapeStation and Qubit, and libraries were pooled at about 5 ng each. Sequencing of pooled libraries was carried out on an Illumina HiSeq2500 single-index Rapid Run using 2 x 100 bp reads and custom sequencing primers. Per the source publication's procedure: MiGEC version 1.2.6 was used for UMI-based consensus assembly, which corrected PCR and sequencing errors. MiXCR version 2.1.1 handled V(D)J alignment, clonotype assembly and CDR3 extraction. To normalise gene usage, clonotype sharing and MAIT/NKT TCR abundance, the top 1000, 10 000 and 20 000 clonotypes in each sample were analysed. Diversity was computed as the inverse Simpson index with the vegan R package after downsampling to 27 000 UMIs. Paired Mann-Whitney U tests were applied to discordant twin pairs, with Benjamini-Hochberg correction for multiple testing. Through TCRdb reprocessing, the reads give one entry per CDR3 protein sequence; DNA is omitted. For this entry, the V and J calls and clone size follow TCRdb and not the study's own pipeline. The sample's records list some 83,000 distinct CDR3 sequences. The top ten constitute less than 8% of the sample.

Taken from cysteine to phenylalanine, the CDR3 has 15 residues. No DNA is listed. CDR1 and CDR2 (SEHNR, FQNEAQ) derive from the germline V gene (reference sequence). This sample was included in a study of monozygotic twins with inflammatory bowel disease (dated by TCRdb to between 2019 and 2020). Some background on the complete study: The complete study included about 30 monozygotic twin pairs: 19 IBD-discordant Danish pairs and nine German pairs, of which four were IBD-concordant and five were IBD-discordant. The search for disease-associated traits relied mainly on comparing, within discordant pairs, IBD patients with their genetically identical healthy co-twins. Each individual had, on average, about 151 000 unique TCRalpha sequences and 181 000 unique TCRbeta sequences available for analysis. General study outcomes and caveats: No difference in repertoire similarity was observed between concordant and discordant twins, possibly owing to limited statistical power. Compared with healthy twins, IBD patients shared fewer clonotypes with other individuals, and the difference was most pronounced in patients with signs of disease activity. The analysis was unable to tell apart different T cell subtypes. The results gave no support for a single strong signal or clonotype linked to IBD. Differing immunosuppressive treatments among patients may have added background noise and inter-individual variability to the repertoires. IBD patients had lower TCRbeta repertoire diversity, measured by the inverse Simpson index, than their healthy co-twins.

In this chain, TRBV7-9 is recombined with TRBJ1-2; the TRBD1 assignment by TCRdb is unverifiable without DNA. What was sequenced was blood. The TCR was taken from a human donor with ulcerative colitis or Crohn's disease, or a healthy co-twin of an affected twin (not recorded which). This receptor has the CDR3 CASSSLGTGADGYTF.